This T cell receptor beta chain was identified in a study of identical twins. The sample holds a few counts of this clonotype. TCRdb analysed the 5' RACE reads with MiXCR anew, one entry per CDR3 protein. The data contain roughly 720,000 distinct CDR3 sequences, 15% to 20% of them singletons. This same sample was also taken into another study, of T cells expressing NK-cell markers. From that study: Cells sorted as CD3+CD56+NKG2C+, CD3+CD56+NKG2C- and CD3+CD56-NKG2C+ T cells supplied the TCR beta repertoires. The share of CD8+ T cells held by dominant NKG2C+ clonotypes was about 1.0-7.5% in several donors. The leading position in the CD3+CD56-NKG2C+ fraction of several donors also went to these clonotypes.

Sample: PBMCs. The sequence was obtained from a woman between 18 and 29 years old in good health.

The CDR3 DNA reads as TGCAGTGCTAGTTCGGGGGGCTCCTACAATGAGCAGTTCTTC. Translation: CSASSGGSYNEQFF. The chain employs TRBV20-1 and TRBJ2-1, with 7 positions matching TRBD2. V lost 3 bases, J lost 0 bases, and 2 bases stayed unmatched. Looked up from germline, CDR1 is DFQATT and CDR2 is SNEGSKA (reference sequence). This CDR3 comprises 14 residues.